The 26 T cell receptor beta chains reported below all come from one sample, sequenced in a study of OX40 agonist ivuxolimab in advanced cancers. TCRdb keeps only in-frame clones here, not all; method: immunoSEQ multiplex PCR. The table has approximately 73,000 clones, 75% to 90% seen once; the top ten hold about 1.3%. Source: CD4+ or CD8+ T cells sorted from blood, taken in a trial of the OX40 agonist ivuxolimab. The receptors originated from an adult with an advanced solid tumor such as melanoma, head and neck, liver or kidney cancer.

This chain uses TRBV5-6 with TRBJ2-7, with D tentatively TRBD2 (6 bases). Between the trimmed V and J ends, which lost 4 bases and 2 bases, there was a span of 10 bases. Germline V gene sequence: CDR1 SGHDT, CDR2 YYEEEE. The CDR3 contains 13 residues. The CDR3: CASSRDLAYEQYF. For the CDR3, the DNA is TGTGCCAGCAGCCGGGACTTAGCCTACGAGCAGTACTTC.

The V gene is TRBV5-4, the J gene TRBJ1-2; 7 positions match TRBD1. The CDR3 sequence is 14 residues long. The V gene end was trimmed by 5 bases and the J gene end by 6 bases; junction bases not matched to a gene: 10. Germline V gene data show CDR1 as SGHNT and CDR2 as YYREEE (reference sequence). CDR3 in amino acids: CASRLAGGSDGYTF. The CDR3 DNA reads TGTGCCAGCAGGTTAGCAGGGGGATCGGATGGCTACACCTTC.

In its sample, this clone was seen a few times. V is TRBV28 and J is TRBJ2-7; no reliable D call. The CDR3 length is 13 residues. Trimming pared 3 bases from V and 3 bases from J, leaving 9 bases between. CDR1 is MDHEN, CDR2 SYDVKM, per germline. The CDR3 is CASSFVGNYEQYF. The CDR3 nucleotides read TGTGCCAGCAGTTTCGTGGGGAACTACGAGCAGTACTTC.

CDR3 region: CASSVTPSPVEQYF. The CDR3 DNA sequence: TGTGCCAGCAGCGTCACTCCGAGCCCAGTTGAGCAGTACTTC. J is TRBJ2-7 and V is TRBV11-1; D gene unclear. The V gene's germline CDR1 is SGHAT and CDR2 FQDESV (reference sequence). This CDR3 spans 14 amino acids. With 5 bases removed from V and 7 bases from J, the gap between germline ends came to 18 bases.

The V gene is TRBV6-5, the J gene TRBJ2-5, with 7 bases fitting TRBD2. The CDR3 is made up of 14 amino acids. Germline V gene sequence: CDR1 MNHEY, CDR2 SVGAGI. The trim removed 7 bases at V and 5 bases at J, leaving 10 bases unmatched. The CDR3 protein is CASKRPGGVETQYF. The DNA of the CDR3 is TGTGCCAGCAAACGCCCTGGGGGGGTGGAGACCCAGTACTTC.

The V and J genes are TRBV7-6 and TRBJ2-7; D gene unclear. V lost 1 base, J lost 5 bases, and 12 bases lay in between. Germline V gene data show CDR1 as SGHVS and CDR2 as FNYEAQ. The length of the CDR3 is 14 residues. CDR3 residues: CASSLDRASNEQYF. The CDR3, as DNA: TGTGCCAGCAGCTTAGATCGGGCCTCTAACGAGCAGTACTTC.

This chain uses TRBV6-1 with TRBJ1-2; possible D gene TRBD1, 5 bases. V lost 3 bases, J lost 0 bases, and 8 bases lay in between. This CDR3 is 14 amino acids long. Germline CDR1 is MNHNS and CDR2 is SASEGT. The CDR3 DNA sequence: TGTGCCAGCAGTGAGGGACGGCCTAACTATGGCTACACCTTC. It encodes CASSEGRPNYGYTF.

The V and J genes are TRBV28 and TRBJ1-5; 7 bases match TRBD1. This CDR3 has 19 amino acids. V dropped 3 bases and J dropped 4; count of bases not matched to a gene: 18. Germline loops: CDR1 MDHEN, CDR2 SYDVKM. The CDR3 spells CASSFPGQVRGVPNQPQHF. The DNA of the CDR3 is TGTGCCAGCAGTTTTCCCGGACAGGTTCGTGGAGTACCAAATCAGCCCCAGCATTTT. The whole variable domain, filled in from reference TRBV28 and TRBJ1-5, reads DVKVTQSSRYLVKRTGEKVFLECVQDMDHENMFWYRQDPGLGLRLIYFSYDVKMKEKGDIPEGYSVSREKKERFSLILESASTNQTSMYLCASSFPGQVRGVPNQPQHFGDGTRLSIL.

V gene TRBV7-3 combines with J gene TRBJ2-3; TRBD1 is a possible D gene (5 bases). The CDR3 loop spans 14 amino acids. V gave up 7 bases and J gave up 1 base, with 12 bases separating them. Germline CDR1 SGHTA, CDR2 FQGTGA. The CDR3 spells CASKSGRGTDTQYF. In DNA form, the CDR3 reads TGTGCCAGCAAATCGGGCAGGGGCACAGATACGCAGTATTTT.

The genes are TRBV5-6 and TRBJ1-6; perhaps TRBD1 as D (5 bases). The CDR3 contains 15 residues. The V and J ends lost 1 base and 7 bases respectively, with 12 bases between them. The V gene's germline CDR1 is SGHDT and CDR2 YYEEEE. CDR3 region: CASSLIKGPNSPLHF. CDR3 DNA sequence: TGTGCCAGCAGCTTGATAAAGGGGCCCAATTCACCCCTCCACTTT.

The rearrangement links TRBV6-5 to TRBJ2-7; TRBD2 matches at 7 bases. CDR3 length equals 14 residues. The V and J ends lost 5 bases and 5 bases, in that order; junction bases with no gene match: 9. The germline gives CDR1 MNHEY, CDR2 SVGAGI. The CDR3 is CASSPSGGGHEQYF. The CDR3 DNA reads TGTGCCAGCAGTCCTTCGGGGGGAGGCCACGAGCAGTACTTC.

This rearrangement joins TRBV30 to TRBJ2-2; 8 bases map to TRBD2. The CDR3 length is 13 residues. Looked up from germline, CDR1 is GTSNPN and CDR2 is SVGIG (reference sequence). V lost 3 bases, J lost 6 bases, and 3 bases stayed unmatched. DNA of the CDR3: TGTGCCTGGAGCAGACTAGCGTCCGGGGAGCTGTTTTTT. Translating gives CAWSRLASGELFF.

V gene TRBV27 combines with J gene TRBJ1-5, with D unresolved. The CDR3 is 14 residues long. Germline assignment: CDR1 MNHEY and CDR2 SMNVEV (reference sequence). V lost 2 bases and J 6 bases, leaving 11 bases between the germline ends. The CDR3 here is CASSLRRAGQPQHF. The CDR3 region has the DNA TGTGCCAGCAGTTTAAGGAGGGCTGGTCAGCCCCAGCATTTT.

This sequence joins TRBV5-1 and TRBJ1-3, with unresolved D. The length of the CDR3 is 15 residues. CDR1 and CDR2 (germline): SGHRS, YFSETQ. Trimming left V 0 bases short and J 2 bases short, with 9 bases between. The CDR3 DNA reads as TGCGCCAGCAGCTTGGGGGCCGGACCTGGAAACACCATATATTTT. This encodes CASSLGAGPGNTIYF.

The chain couples TRBV30 to TRBJ2-7, with TRBD1 matching 7 bases. Germline CDR1 GTSNPN, CDR2 SVGIG (reference sequence). The CDR3 totals 15 residues. V was clipped by 3 bases and J by 2 bases; unmatched bases: 10. This chain's CDR3 is CAWRKQGTPPYEQYF. Written as DNA, the CDR3 is TGTGCCTGGAGGAAACAGGGGACACCGCCCTACGAGCAGTACTTC.

The sample holds a few counts of this clone. The chain is built from TRBV19 and TRBJ1-5; D not certain. The germline CDR1 and CDR2 sequences are LNHDA and SQIVND (reference sequence). The CDR3 spans 12 residues. Deletions cut 3 bases from V and 10 bases from J, with 10 bases between. The CDR3 DNA reads TGTGCCAGTAGTATTCTTAGGAGCCCCCAGCATTTT. Protein product: CASSILRSPQHF.

The chain combines TRBV11-2 with TRBJ2-2, with D unclear. Germline V gives CDR1 SGHAT, CDR2 FQNNGV. V lost 7 bases, J lost 5 bases, and 14 bases lay in between. This CDR3 spans 14 amino acids. Written as DNA, the CDR3 is TGTGCCAGCACCCTCGGCAGAGCTACCGGGGAGCTGTTTTTT. Its protein product is CASTLGRATGELFF.

J is TRBJ1-1 and V is TRBV15; D not certain. Germline V lookup: CDR1 LNHNV, CDR2 YYDKDF (reference sequence). This CDR3 contains 14 residues. V was shortened by 4 bases and J by 3 bases, with 12 bases between the two germline ends. The CDR3: CATSKGHPYTEAFF. The CDR3 nucleotides are TGTGCCACCAGCAAAGGGCACCCTTACACTGAAGCTTTCTTT.

V usage is TRBV5-6 and J usage is TRBJ2-1, with D possibly TRBD1 on 6 matching bases. The CDR3 covers 15 residues. V lost 1 base and J 6 bases, leaving 14 bases between the germline ends. Germline CDR1 reads SGHDT; CDR2 reads YYEEEE. The CDR3 is CASSLRQGKINEQFF. Here the CDR3 DNA reads TGTGCCAGCAGCTTGAGGCAGGGGAAAATCAATGAGCAGTTCTTC.

The chain uses TRBV2 and TRBJ2-7; D not resolved. Trimming took 3 bases from V and 0 from J, leaving 9 bases between them. Germline V CDR1 and CDR2: SNHLY, FYNNEI. The CDR3 runs 14 residues. The CDR3 loop reads CASSEATTSYEQYF. DNA for the CDR3: TGTGCCAGCAGTGAGGCGACAACCTCCTACGAGCAGTACTTC.

The chain uses TRBV6-1 and TRBJ2-5; D gene unclear. Germline-derived CDR1 and CDR2 are MNHNS and SASEGT. The CDR3 extends over 13 amino acids. V was cut by 3 bases and J by 6 bases, with 11 bases left in between. The CDR3 DNA is TGTGCCAGCAGTGAGACTCCCCAGAAGACCCAGTACTTC. It encodes CASSETPQKTQYF.

In this sample, this clone turned up once. The chain links TRBV7-8 to TRBJ2-5; the D is unclear. Trimming took off 1 base at V and 5 bases at J, with 8 bases between the two ends. The CDR3 loop spans 13 amino acids. The germline CDR1 and CDR2 sequences are SGHVS and FQNEAQ. CDR3 region: CASSLGHEETQYF. In nucleotides, the CDR3 is TGTGCCAGCAGCTTAGGCCACGAGGAGACCCAGTACTTC.

V gene TRBV5-6 combines with J gene TRBJ1-4, with D tentatively TRBD1 (5 bases). The CDR3 has 17 residues. Germline V gives CDR1 SGHDT, CDR2 YYEEEE. V lost 1 base and J lost 10, with 23 bases in between. The CDR3 spells CASSLLSTEPGGRKLFF. CDR3 in DNA: TGTGCCAGCAGCTTGCTCTCGACAGAACCAGGTGGCCGAAAACTGTTTTTT. Drawing the rest from reference TRBV5-6 and TRBJ1-4, the complete variable domain is DAGVTQSPTHLIKTRGQQVTLRCSPKSGHDTVSWYQQALGQGPQFIFQYYEEEERQRGNFPDRFSGHQFPNYSSELNVNALLLGDSALYLCASSLLSTEPGGRKLFFGSGTQLSVL.

The J gene is TRBJ2-1, the V gene TRBV28; 7 bases map to TRBD2. This CDR3 has 19 amino acids. V dropped 3 bases and J dropped 9; count of bases not matched to a gene: 23. The germline gives CDR1 MDHEN, CDR2 SYDVKM. The CDR3 nucleotides are TGTGCCAGCAGTTTGAGAAAATCGGTCCTGAGCAGCACTAGCGCTGAGCAGTTCTTC. Translated: CASSLRKSVLSSTSAEQFF.

The rearrangement joins TRBV14 to TRBJ2-1; TRBD2 matches 14 bases. Germline V gene data show CDR1 as SGHDN and CDR2 as FVKESK. The CDR3 loop spans 17 amino acids. V lost 1 base, J lost 9 bases, and 8 bases stayed unmatched. The CDR3 protein is CASSQGAGTSGRSEQFF. The DNA of the CDR3 is TGTGCCAGCAGCCAAGGAGCCGGGACTAGCGGGAGATCTGAGCAGTTCTTC.

The V call is TRBV11-1, the J call TRBJ1-2; TRBD1 matches at 8 bases. Germline lookup yields CDR1 SGHAT and CDR2 FQDESV (reference sequence). The CDR3 spans 14 residues. Trimming took 5 bases from V and 7 from J; bases not matched to a gene: 9. The chain's CDR3 is CASSTVHRGAGYTF. Written as DNA, the CDR3 is TGTGCCAGCAGCACTGTACACAGGGGGGCTGGCTACACCTTC.